This is a list of T cell receptor beta chains from one sample in a study of T-cell reconstitution after alpha-beta-depleted transplantation in children. Each CDR3 protein gets one entry after TCRdb re-called the PCR reads with MiXCR. Of around 410,000 distinct CDR3 sequences in the sample, approximately 10% were seen once. The sample here was PBMCs from the stem cell graft donor, taken from the stem cell graft. The origin of the receptors is a human donor who donated a stem cell graft to a child with acute myeloid leukemia. Both conserved end residues are trimmed from each CDR3. The D gene is left open where the match is weak. The listing skips clone size in some rows; elsewhere it reads once, few, many or a size class.

v_gene	len	d_gene	j_gene	abundance	CDR3aa
TRBV12-3/TRBV12-4	14	.	TRBJ1-6	few	ASSLRDPEPSSPLH
TRBV6-5	12	.	TRBJ2-7	many	ASTDRVAAGEQY
TRBV5-1	14	TRBD2	TRBJ2-1	.	ASSLRTSGRNNEQF
TRBV11-2	12	TRBD2	TRBJ2-1	many	ASSLAGTSGSPH
TRBV12-3/TRBV12-4	12	.	TRBJ2-7	few	ASSSGTYKYEQY
TRBV27	17	TRBD2	TRBJ2-1	.	ASSPGLAGGSGSYNEQF
TRBV7-9	14	.	TRBJ1-2	few	ASSLGGVRLSYGYT
TRBV30	10	.	TRBJ2-2	few	AWRYDTGELF
TRBV20-1	12	.	TRBJ2-6	few	SACSSPGANVLT
TRBV29-1	12	.	TRBJ2-1	few	SVDKVSSYNEQF
TRBV29-1	13	TRBD2	TRBJ2-5	.	SVGGRAVQRQTQY
TRBV27	14	.	TRBJ1-5	.	ASSPSGGYSNQPQH
TRBV5-6	15	TRBD2	TRBJ2-1	many	ASNKAVAGEAHNEQF
TRBV6-5	12	.	TRBJ1-5	many	ASSSERRDQPQH
TRBV5-1	13	.	TRBJ1-2	many	ASSLGPGDFYGYT